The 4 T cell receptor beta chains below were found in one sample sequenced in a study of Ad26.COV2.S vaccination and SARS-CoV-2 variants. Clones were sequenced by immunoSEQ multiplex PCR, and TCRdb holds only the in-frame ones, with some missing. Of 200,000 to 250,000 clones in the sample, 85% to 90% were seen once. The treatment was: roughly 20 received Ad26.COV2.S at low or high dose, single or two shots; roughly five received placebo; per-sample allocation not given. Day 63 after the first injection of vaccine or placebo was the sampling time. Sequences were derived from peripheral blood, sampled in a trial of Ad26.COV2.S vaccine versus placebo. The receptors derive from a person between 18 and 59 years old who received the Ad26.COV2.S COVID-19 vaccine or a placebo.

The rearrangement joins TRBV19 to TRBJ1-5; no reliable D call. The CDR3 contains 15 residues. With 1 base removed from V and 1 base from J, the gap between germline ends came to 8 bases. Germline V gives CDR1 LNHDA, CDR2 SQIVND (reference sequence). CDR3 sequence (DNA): TGTGCCAGTAGTATAGGGTCAGCAAGCAATCAGCCCCAGCATTTT. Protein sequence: CASSIGSASNQPQHF.

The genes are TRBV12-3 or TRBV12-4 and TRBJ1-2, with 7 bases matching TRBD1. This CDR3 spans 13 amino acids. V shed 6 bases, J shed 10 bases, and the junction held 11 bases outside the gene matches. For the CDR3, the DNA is TGTGCCAGCAGCGCCAAGGGCAGGGGGACCTACACCTTC. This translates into CASSAKGRGTYTF.

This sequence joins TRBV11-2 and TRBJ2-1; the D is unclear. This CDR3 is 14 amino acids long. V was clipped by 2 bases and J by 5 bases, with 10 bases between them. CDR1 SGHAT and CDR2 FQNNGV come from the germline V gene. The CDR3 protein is CASSLQGRDNEQFF. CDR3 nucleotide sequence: TGTGCCAGCAGCTTACAAGGCAGAGACAATGAGCAGTTCTTC.

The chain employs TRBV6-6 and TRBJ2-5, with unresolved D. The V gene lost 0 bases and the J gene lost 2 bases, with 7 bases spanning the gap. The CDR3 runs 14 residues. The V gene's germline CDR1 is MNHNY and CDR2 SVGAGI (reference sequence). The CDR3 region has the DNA TGTGCCAGCAGTTACTCCCCGGAACAAGAGACCCAGTACTTC. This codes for CASSYSPEQETQYF.